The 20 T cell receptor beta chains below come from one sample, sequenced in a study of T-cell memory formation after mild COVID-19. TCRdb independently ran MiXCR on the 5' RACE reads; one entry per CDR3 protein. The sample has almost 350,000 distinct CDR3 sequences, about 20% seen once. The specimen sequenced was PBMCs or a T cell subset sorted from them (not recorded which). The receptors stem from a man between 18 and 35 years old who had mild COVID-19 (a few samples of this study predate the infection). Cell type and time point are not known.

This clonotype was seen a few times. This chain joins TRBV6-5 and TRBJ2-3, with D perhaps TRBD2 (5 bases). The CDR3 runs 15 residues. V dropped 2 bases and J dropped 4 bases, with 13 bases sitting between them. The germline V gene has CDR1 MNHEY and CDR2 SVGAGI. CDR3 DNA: TGTGCCAGCAGTTACACGGGGATCTACTCAGATACGCAGTATTTT. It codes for CASSYTGIYSDTQYF.

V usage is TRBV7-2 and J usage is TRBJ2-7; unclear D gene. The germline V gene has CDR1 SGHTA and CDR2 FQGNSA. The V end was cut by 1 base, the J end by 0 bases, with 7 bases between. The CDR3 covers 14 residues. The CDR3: CASSLGHYSYEQYV. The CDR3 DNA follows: TGTGCCAGCAGCTTAGGACACTACTCCTACGAGCAGTACGTC.

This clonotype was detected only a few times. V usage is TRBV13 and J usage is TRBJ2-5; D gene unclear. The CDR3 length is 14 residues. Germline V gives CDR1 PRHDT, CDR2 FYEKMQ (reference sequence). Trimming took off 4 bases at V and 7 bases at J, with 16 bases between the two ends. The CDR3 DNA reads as TGTGCCAGCAGCTCTGAGGACCGGATGGGGACCCAGTACTTC. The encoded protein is CASSSEDRMGTQYF.

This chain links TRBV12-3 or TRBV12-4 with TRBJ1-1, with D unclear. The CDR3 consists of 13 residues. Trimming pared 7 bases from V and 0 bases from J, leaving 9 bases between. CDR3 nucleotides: TGTGCCAGCACCCCTGGCTTGAACACTGAAGCTTTCTTT. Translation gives CASTPGLNTEAFF.

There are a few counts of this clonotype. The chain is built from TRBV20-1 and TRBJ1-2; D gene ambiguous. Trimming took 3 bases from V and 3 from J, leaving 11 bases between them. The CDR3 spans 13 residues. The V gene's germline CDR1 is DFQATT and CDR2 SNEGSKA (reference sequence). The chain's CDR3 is CSASRALDYGYTF. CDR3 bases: TGCAGTGCTAGTAGGGCGCTGGACTATGGCTACACCTTC.

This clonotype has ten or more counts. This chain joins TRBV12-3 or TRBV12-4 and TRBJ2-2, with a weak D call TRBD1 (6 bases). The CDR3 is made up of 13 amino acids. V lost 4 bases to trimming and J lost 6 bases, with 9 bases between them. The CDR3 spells CASSYRAPGELFF. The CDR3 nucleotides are TGTGCCAGCAGTTACAGGGCCCCCGGGGAGCTGTTTTTT.

The CDR3 nucleotides read TGTGCCAGCAGCTCAGACAGGGGCGTGAACGGCTACACCTTC. Its translation: CASSSDRGVNGYTF. V usage is TRBV7-2 and J usage is TRBJ1-2; 8 positions agree with TRBD1. Germline V lookup: CDR1 SGHTA, CDR2 FQGNSA. This CDR3 region has 14 residues. J was trimmed by 8 bases and V by 4 bases; bases with no gene match: 9.

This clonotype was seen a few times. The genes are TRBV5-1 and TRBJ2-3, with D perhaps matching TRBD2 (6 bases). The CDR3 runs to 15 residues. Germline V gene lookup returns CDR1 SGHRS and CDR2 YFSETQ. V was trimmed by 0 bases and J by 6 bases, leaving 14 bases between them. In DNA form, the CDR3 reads TGCGCCAGCAGCTTGGTGGGAGGACTTGGCGATACGCAGTATTTT. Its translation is CASSLVGGLGDTQYF.

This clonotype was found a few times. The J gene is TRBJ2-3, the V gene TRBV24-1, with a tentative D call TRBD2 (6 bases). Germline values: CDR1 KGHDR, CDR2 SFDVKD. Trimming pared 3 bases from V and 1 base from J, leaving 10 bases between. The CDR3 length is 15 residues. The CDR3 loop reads CATSDLGLRTDTQYF. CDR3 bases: TGTGCCACCAGTGATCTCGGACTACGCACAGATACGCAGTATTTT.

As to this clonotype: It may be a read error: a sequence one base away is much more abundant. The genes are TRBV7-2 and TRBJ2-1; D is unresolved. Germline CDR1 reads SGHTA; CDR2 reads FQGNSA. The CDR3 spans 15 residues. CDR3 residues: CASSLSRSSDNEQFF. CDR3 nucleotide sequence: TGTGCCAGCAGCCTCTCACGGAGCTCCGACAATGAGCAGTTCTTC.

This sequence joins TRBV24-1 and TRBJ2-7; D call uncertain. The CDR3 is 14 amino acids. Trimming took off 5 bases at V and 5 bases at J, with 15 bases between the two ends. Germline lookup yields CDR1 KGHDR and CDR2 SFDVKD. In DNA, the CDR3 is TGTGCCACCAGTGTCCGACCGGACCGAAACGAGCAGTACGTC. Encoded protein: CATSVRPDRNEQYV.

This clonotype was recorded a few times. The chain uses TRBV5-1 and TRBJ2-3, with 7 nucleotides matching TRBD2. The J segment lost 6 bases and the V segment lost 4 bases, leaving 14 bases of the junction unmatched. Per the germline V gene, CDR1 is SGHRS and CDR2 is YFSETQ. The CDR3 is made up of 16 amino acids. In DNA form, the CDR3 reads TGCGCCAGCAGCCAATTAGCGGGTTCGGTGGTGGATACGCAGTATTTT. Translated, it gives CASSQLAGSVVDTQYF.

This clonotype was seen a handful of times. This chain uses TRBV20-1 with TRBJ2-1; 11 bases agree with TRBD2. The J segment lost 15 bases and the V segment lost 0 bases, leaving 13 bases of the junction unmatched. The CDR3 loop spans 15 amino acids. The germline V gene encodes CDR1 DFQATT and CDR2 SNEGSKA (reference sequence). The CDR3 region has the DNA TGCAGTGCTAGAGATGGGACAAGTAGCGGGGGGGGCCCGTTCTTC. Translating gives CSARDGTSSGGGPFF.

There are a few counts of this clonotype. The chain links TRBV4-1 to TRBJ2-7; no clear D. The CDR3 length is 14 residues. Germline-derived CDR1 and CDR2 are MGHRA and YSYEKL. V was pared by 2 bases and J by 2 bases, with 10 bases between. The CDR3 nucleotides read TGCGCCAGCAGCCAACCCCGGGCTACCTACGAGCAGTACTTC. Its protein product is CASSQPRATYEQYF.

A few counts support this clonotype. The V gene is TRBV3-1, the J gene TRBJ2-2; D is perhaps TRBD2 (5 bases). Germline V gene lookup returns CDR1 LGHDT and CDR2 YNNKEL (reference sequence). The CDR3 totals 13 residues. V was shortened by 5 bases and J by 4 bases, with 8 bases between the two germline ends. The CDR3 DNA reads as TGTGCCAGCAGCGATGGACTCACCGGGGAGCTGTTTTTT. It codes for CASSDGLTGELFF.

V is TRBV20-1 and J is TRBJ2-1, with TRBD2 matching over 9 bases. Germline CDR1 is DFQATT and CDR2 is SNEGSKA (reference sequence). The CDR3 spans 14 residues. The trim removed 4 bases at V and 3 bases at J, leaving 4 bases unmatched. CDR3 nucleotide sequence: TGCAGTGCTACTAGCGGGGTAGGCTACAATGAGCAGTTCTTC. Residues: CSATSGVGYNEQFF.

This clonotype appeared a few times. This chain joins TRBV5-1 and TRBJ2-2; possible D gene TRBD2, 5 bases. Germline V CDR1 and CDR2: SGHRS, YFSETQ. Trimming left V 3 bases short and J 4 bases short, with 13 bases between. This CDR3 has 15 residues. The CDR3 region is CASSYDYVSTGELFF. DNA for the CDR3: TGCGCCAGCAGCTATGACTACGTCAGCACCGGGGAGCTGTTTTTT.

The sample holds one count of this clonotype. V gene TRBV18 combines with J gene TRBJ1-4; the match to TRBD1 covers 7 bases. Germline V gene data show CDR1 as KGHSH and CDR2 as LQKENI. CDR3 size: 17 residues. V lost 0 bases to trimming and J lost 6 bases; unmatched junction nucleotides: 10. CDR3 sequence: CASSPPFPGQDYEKLFF. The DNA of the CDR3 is TGTGCCAGCTCACCACCCTTCCCCGGACAGGACTATGAAAAACTGTTTTTT.

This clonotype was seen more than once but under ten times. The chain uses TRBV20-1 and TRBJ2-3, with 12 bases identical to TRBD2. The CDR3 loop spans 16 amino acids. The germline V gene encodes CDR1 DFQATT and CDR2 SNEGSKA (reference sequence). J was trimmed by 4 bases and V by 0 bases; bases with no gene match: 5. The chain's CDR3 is CSARDLAGGPADTQYF. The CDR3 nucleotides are TGCAGTGCTAGAGATCTAGCGGGGGGGCCGGCAGATACGCAGTATTTT.

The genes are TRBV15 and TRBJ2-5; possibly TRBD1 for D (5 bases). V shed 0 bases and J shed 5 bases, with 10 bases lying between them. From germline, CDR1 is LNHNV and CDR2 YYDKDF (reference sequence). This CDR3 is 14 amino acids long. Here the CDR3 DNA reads TGTGCCACCAGCAGAGAGGGCAGGGCCGAGACCCAGTACTTC. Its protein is CATSREGRAETQYF.